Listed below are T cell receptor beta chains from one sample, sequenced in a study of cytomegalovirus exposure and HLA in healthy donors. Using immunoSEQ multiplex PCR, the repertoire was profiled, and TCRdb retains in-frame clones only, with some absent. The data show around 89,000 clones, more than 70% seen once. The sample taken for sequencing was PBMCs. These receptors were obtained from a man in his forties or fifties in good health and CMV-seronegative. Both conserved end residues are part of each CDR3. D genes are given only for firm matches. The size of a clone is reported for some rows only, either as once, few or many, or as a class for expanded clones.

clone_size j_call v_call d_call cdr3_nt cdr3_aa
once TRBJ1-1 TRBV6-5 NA TGTGCCAGCAGTTATGGTCTCGTTGAGGGAATGAAAGCTTTCTTT CASSYGLVEGMKAFF
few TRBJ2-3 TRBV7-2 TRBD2 TGTGCCAGCAGCTTAAGACTAGCGGGAGGCTCAGATACGCAGTATTTT CASSLRLAGGSDTQYF
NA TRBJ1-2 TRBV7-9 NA TGTGCCAGCAGTTCCACGGCGGGGGCTGAATATGGCTACACCTTC CASSSTAGAEYGYTF
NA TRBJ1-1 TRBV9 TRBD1 TGTGCCAGCAGCCCCCAGGCAGGGGGCAGTACTGAAGCTTTCTTT CASSPQAGGSTEAFF
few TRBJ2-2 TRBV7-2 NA TGTGCCAGCAGCTTAAATCCAGGGAACACCGGGGAGCTGTTTTTT CASSLNPGNTGELFF
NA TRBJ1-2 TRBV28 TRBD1 TGTGCCAGCAGTTTTTATGGGAGAGGGGGCGCGGGAGGCTACACCTTC CASSFYGRGGAGGYTF
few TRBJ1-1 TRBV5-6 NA TGTGCCAGCAGCTTGGGGGCCGGGGGGGGGAACACTGAAGCTTTCTTT CASSLGAGGGNTEAFF
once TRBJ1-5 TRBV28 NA TGTGCCAGCAGTACCGTTCGCGGAAGATATAGCAATCAGCCCCAGCATTTT CASSTVRGRYSNQPQHF
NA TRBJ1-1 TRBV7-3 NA TGTGCCAGCAGCCCAGGGACTGAAGCTTTCTTT CASSPGTEAFF
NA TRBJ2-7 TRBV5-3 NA TGTGCCAGAAGCTTTGGATTACTTGGACAATTCCGAACCTACGAGCAGTACTTC CARSFGLLGQFRTYEQYF
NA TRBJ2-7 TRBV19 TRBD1 TGTGCCAGTAGTCTAGGGGGCTTAGGCTACGAGCAGTACTTC CASSLGGLGYEQYF
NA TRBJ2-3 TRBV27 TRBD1 TGTGCCAGCAGGGGACAGGGCGGAGATACGCAGTATTTT CASRGQGGDTQYF
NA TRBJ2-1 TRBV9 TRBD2 TGTGCCAGCTCCTCACGGGGGGGCTCCTACAATGAGCAGTTCTTC CASSSRGGSYNEQFF
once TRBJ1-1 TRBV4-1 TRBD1 TGCGCCAGCAGCTATACAGGGGGGACTGAAGCTTTCTTT CASSYTGGTEAFF
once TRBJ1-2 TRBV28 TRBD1 TGTGCCAGCAGGCCACAGGGGGCAACTGGCTACACCTTC CASRPQGATGYTF
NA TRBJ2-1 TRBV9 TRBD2 TGTGCCAGCAGCCGAGGACTAGCCGGGGGCTCCTACAATGAGCAGTTCTTC CASSRGLAGGSYNEQFF
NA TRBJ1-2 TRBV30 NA TGTGCCTGGGACCGGGGGGTCGACTATGGCTACACCTTC CAWDRGVDYGYTF
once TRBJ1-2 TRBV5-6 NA TGTGCCAGCAGCTTCCCAGGAAACTATGGCTACACCTTC CASSFPGNYGYTF
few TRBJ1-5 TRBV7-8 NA TGTGCCAGCAGGATGGGGGCTAGCAATCAGCCCCAGCATTTT CASRMGASNQPQHF
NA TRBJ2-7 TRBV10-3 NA TGTGCCATCAGGGGGATGGACAGAGCAAACGAGCAGTACTTC CAIRGMDRANEQYF
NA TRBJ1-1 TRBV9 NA TGTGCCAGCAGCACCTCCCACAGGGCTACTGAAGCTTTCTTT CASSTSHRATEAFF
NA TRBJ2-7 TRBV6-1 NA TGTGCCAGCAGTGCCTCTCGGGGTCATCCCTCCTACGAGCAGTACTTC CASSASRGHPSYEQYF
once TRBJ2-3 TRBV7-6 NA TGTGCCAGCAGCTTTTTCCGCCCTCTGCGAGGCACAGATACGCAGTATTTT CASSFFRPLRGTDTQYF
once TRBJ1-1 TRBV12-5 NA TGTGCTAGTGGGCCCATCAGAGGCACTGAAGCTTTCTTT CASGPIRGTEAFF